The clone carrying this T cell receptor beta chain was seen only once. Per germline, CDR1 SNHLY and CDR2 FYNNEI. The V and J ends lost 7 bases and 2 bases respectively, with 8 bases between them. The CDR3 totals 12 residues. This record comes from a study of blood T cell repertoires in COVID-19. Some clones are missing from TCRdb's copy, which holds only in-frame ones; the method was immunoSEQ multiplex PCR. The profile shows more than 200,000 clones, about 88% of them singletons. This clonotype originated in a man aged 25-45 years with active or convalescent COVID-19. The chain recombines TRBV2 with TRBJ1-2; TRBD1 might be the D (6 bases). The specimen was peripheral blood. This CDR3 reads CASKQGNYGYTF. DNA of the CDR3: TGTGCCAGCAAGCAGGGGAACTATGGCTACACCTTC.